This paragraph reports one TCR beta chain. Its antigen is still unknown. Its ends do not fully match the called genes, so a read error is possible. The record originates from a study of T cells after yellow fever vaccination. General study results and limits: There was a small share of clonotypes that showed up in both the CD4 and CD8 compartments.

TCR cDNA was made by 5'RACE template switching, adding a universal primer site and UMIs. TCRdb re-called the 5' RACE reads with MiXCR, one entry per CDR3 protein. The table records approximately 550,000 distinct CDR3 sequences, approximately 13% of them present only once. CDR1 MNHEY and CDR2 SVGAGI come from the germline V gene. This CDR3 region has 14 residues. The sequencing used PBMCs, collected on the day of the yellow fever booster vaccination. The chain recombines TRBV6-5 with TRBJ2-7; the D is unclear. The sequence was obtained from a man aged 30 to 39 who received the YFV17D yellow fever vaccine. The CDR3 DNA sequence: TGTGCCAGCAGTGACTCACTGAACGTGGGCGAGCAGTACTTC. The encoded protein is CASSDSLNVGEQYF.